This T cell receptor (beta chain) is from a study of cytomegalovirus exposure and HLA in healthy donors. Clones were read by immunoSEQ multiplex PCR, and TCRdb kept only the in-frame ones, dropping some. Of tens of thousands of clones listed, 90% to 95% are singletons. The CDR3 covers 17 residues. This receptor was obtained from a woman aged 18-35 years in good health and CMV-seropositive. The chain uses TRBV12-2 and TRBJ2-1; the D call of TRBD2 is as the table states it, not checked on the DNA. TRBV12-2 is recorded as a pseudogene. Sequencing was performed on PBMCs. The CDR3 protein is CASRLVAGRPCGNEQFF. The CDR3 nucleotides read TGTGCAAGTCGCTTAGTGGCGGGACGTCCTTGCGGCAATGAGCAGTTCTTC.